Following are 29 T cell receptor beta chains from one sample sequenced in a study of blood T cell repertoires in COVID-19. Profiled with immunoSEQ multiplex PCR; TCRdb holds only in-frame clones, not every one. This sample carries under 250,000 clones, 86% of them seen once, and the ten largest clones take 6.2%. Sequencing was performed on peripheral blood. The receptors were sampled from a man in his fifties or sixties with acute or convalescent COVID-19.

This chain links TRBV3-1 (or the pseudogene TRBV3-2) with TRBJ1-1; possibly TRBD1 for D (6 bases). Trimming cost V 10 bases and J 4 bases, with 10 bases left between them. This CDR3 region has 11 residues. Per germline, CDR1 LGHDT and CDR2 YNNKEL (reference sequence). The CDR3 loop is CANHRATEAFF. The CDR3 coding sequence is TGTGCCAACCACAGGGCCACTGAAGCTTTCTTT.

The chain is built from TRBV12-3 or TRBV12-4 and TRBJ1-6; weak D call: TRBD1 (5 bases). The CDR3 has 13 residues. Trimming took 8 bases from V and 3 from J, leaving 8 bases between them. As DNA, the CDR3 is TGTGCCAGCGCACAGGACTATAATTCACCCCTCCACTTT. Residues: CASAQDYNSPLHF.

This sequence joins TRBV7-3 and TRBJ2-1; 12 bases align to TRBD2. This CDR3 contains 15 residues. The V gene end was trimmed by 0 bases and the J gene end by 7 bases; junction bases not matched to a gene: 1. The germline CDR1 and CDR2 sequences are SGHTA and FQGTGA. The CDR3 DNA sequence: TGTGCCAGCAGCTTAACAGGACTAGCGGGAAATGAGCAGTTCTTC. It translates to CASSLTGLAGNEQFF.

The chain is built from TRBV5-6 and TRBJ2-2; tentatively, D is TRBD1 (6 bases). The CDR3 runs 15 residues. Looked up from germline, CDR1 is SGHDT and CDR2 is YYEEEE. Trimming stripped 2 bases from V and 4 bases from J, with 12 bases between. The CDR3 nucleotides are TGTGCCAGCAGCTTCAGGGGAGTCGGCACCGGGGAGCTGTTTTTT. This sequence encodes CASSFRGVGTGELFF. Looking up the rest from reference TRBV5-6 and TRBJ2-2 gives the full variable domain: DAGVTQSPTHLIKTRGQQVTLRCSPKSGHDTVSWYQQALGQGPQFIFQYYEEEERQRGNFPDRFSGHQFPNYSSELNVNALLLGDSALYLCASSFRGVGTGELFFGEGSRLTVL.

This clone occurred once. The chain recombines TRBV4-3 with TRBJ2-1, with no clear D. Trimming shortened V by 2 bases and J by 3 bases, and 14 bases separated the two germline ends. CDR3 size: 16 residues. The V gene's germline CDR1 is LGHNA and CDR2 YSLEER. CDR3 in DNA: TGCGCCAGCAGCCAATCTGACTCCTGGCTCTACAATGAGCAGTTCTTC. Amino acids: CASSQSDSWLYNEQFF.

This clone showed up just a few times. This rearrangement joins TRBV11-2 to TRBJ2-7, with 7 bases identical to TRBD1. The CDR3 is 18 amino acids. The V and J ends lost 5 bases and 4 bases, in that order; junction bases with no gene match: 20. Looked up from germline, CDR1 is SGHAT and CDR2 is FQNNGV. The CDR3 is CASSLRSGDGTVNYEQYF. Written as DNA, the CDR3 is TGTGCCAGCAGCCTCCGATCTGGGGATGGGACAGTAAATTACGAGCAGTACTTC.

The rearrangement uses TRBV29-1 and TRBJ1-1, with no clear D. CDR1 SQVTM and CDR2 ANQGSEA come from the germline V gene. This CDR3 has 14 residues. Trimming stripped 4 bases from V and 1 base from J, with 13 bases between. The CDR3 loop is CSVVVPPSNTEAFF. DNA of the CDR3: TGCAGCGTTGTAGTCCCACCTTCGAACACTGAAGCTTTCTTT.

The chain uses TRBV6-5 and TRBJ2-1; TRBD2 matches 10 bases. Germline CDR1 and CDR2: MNHEY and SVGAGI. The junction had 5 bases not matched to a gene; V was cut back by 0 bases and J by 9 bases. The CDR3 is made up of 15 amino acids. The DNA of the CDR3 is TGTGCCAGCAGTTACTCCCGGCTAGCGGGAGCTGAGCAGTTCTTC. Amino acid sequence: CASSYSRLAGAEQFF.

A single count supports this clone. The chain is built from TRBV10-2 and TRBJ1-1, with no clear D. The ends were cut back, 8 bases at V and 6 bases at J, with 10 bases in the middle. The CDR3 length is 11 residues. Germline V lookup: CDR1 WSHSY, CDR2 SAAADI. CDR3 protein: CASGPSAEAFF. Written as DNA, the CDR3 is TGCGCCAGCGGCCCCAGTGCTGAAGCTTTCTTT.

A note on this clone: This same CDR3 is encoded by further DNA sequences in the sample. J is TRBJ2-3 and V is TRBV9, with 9 nucleotides matching TRBD2. The CDR3 contains 16 residues. CDR1 and CDR2 (germline): SGDLS, YYNGEE. The V segment lost 0 bases and the J segment 0 bases; nucleotides outside the gene matches: 2. The CDR3 DNA follows: TGTGCCAGCAGCGTAGGTGCGGGAGGGAGCACAGATACGCAGTATTTT. This codes for CASSVGAGGSTDTQYF.

CDR3 coding DNA: TGTGCCAGCAGTCCCGGACAGAGCTCTGGGGCCAACGTCCTGACTTTC. Translating gives CASSPGQSSGANVLTF. The chain employs TRBV6-4 and TRBJ2-6, with D perhaps TRBD1 (6 bases). The CDR3 loop spans 16 amino acids. V lost 5 bases, J lost 0 bases, and 11 bases lay in between. Germline V CDR1 and CDR2: MRHNA, SNTAGT.

The chain combines TRBV7-2 with TRBJ1-2; the D gene is possibly TRBD1 (6 bases). V was pared by 5 bases and J by 4 bases, with 14 bases between. The CDR3 is made up of 14 amino acids. Germline V CDR1 and CDR2: SGHTA, FQGNSA. The CDR3 DNA is TGTGCCAGCAGCGTACAGACAGGTTTCTATGGCTACACCTTC. Translated: CASSVQTGFYGYTF.

V is TRBV9 and J is TRBJ1-2; weak D call: TRBD1 (5 bases). This CDR3 has 13 amino acids. Trimming left V 4 bases short and J 8 bases short, with 15 bases between. CDR1 and CDR2 (germline): SGDLS, YYNGEE. In DNA, the CDR3 is TGTGCCAGCAGCCCACAGGTCCAGGACGGCTACACCTTC. This sequence encodes CASSPQVQDGYTF.

The J gene is TRBJ2-7, the V gene TRBV5-6; 12 bases fit TRBD1. CDR1 and CDR2 (germline): SGHDT, YYEEEE. The V segment lost 3 bases and the J segment 0 bases; nucleotides outside the gene matches: 1. This CDR3 contains 15 residues. The CDR3 coding sequence is TGTGCCAGCAGCTGGGGACAGGGGGCCTCCTACGAGCAGTACTTC. Translated, it gives CASSWGQGASYEQYF.

The chain carries TRBV11-2 and TRBJ2-7; 8 nucleotides align to TRBD2. Germline V gene lookup returns CDR1 SGHAT and CDR2 FQNNGV. V was pared by 2 bases and J by 5 bases, with 5 bases of the junction left unmatched. The CDR3 has 14 residues. CDR3 in DNA: TGTGCCAGCAGCTTAAGCGGGAGCAAAGACGAGCAGTACTTC. Amino acids: CASSLSGSKDEQYF.

DNA for the CDR3: TGTGCCAGCAGCCCTAACAGGGGGCAGAGGGGCTACACCTTC. Its translation is CASSPNRGQRGYTF. This chain links TRBV7-3 with TRBJ1-2; TRBD1 matches at 9 bases. The CDR3 is 14 amino acids. The junction had 9 bases not matched to a gene; V was cut back by 5 bases and J by 8 bases. In germline, CDR1 is SGHTA, CDR2 FQGTGA.

V is TRBV29-1 and J is TRBJ1-1; TRBD1 matches at 12 bases. Germline assignment: CDR1 SQVTM and CDR2 ANQGSEA. V lost 6 bases to trimming and J lost 8 bases; unmatched junction nucleotides: 10. The CDR3 contains 14 residues. The CDR3 region has the DNA TGCAGCGTGAACGGGGGACAGGGGGCTCTGGAAGCTTTCTTT. Its protein is CSVNGGQGALEAFF.

V and J are TRBV27 and TRBJ1-1; D gene uncertain. The CDR3 runs to 15 residues. CDR1 is MNHEY and CDR2 is SMNVEV in the germline V gene (reference sequence). The V gene lost 7 bases and the J gene lost 4 bases, with 19 bases spanning the gap. The CDR3 coding sequence is TGTGCCAGCACCCCGTTAATACCGGGAAGCACTGAAGCTTTCTTT. Protein: CASTPLIPGSTEAFF.

The chain employs TRBV3-1 (or the pseudogene TRBV3-2) and TRBJ2-3; 9 nucleotides match TRBD1. Germline CDR1 LGHDT, CDR2 YNNKEL (reference sequence). With 6 bases clipped from V and 3 bases from J, the junction kept 10 bases outside the gene matches. The CDR3 sequence is 16 residues long. CDR3 residues: CASSHSGQGSTDTQYF. The CDR3 DNA sequence: TGTGCCAGCAGTCATAGCGGACAGGGGAGTACAGATACGCAGTATTTT.

The chain is built from TRBV19 and TRBJ1-1; no definite D call. Germline CDR1 and CDR2: LNHDA and SQIVND (reference sequence). V lost 3 bases and J 2 bases, leaving 7 bases between the germline ends. The CDR3 covers 13 residues. The CDR3 sequence is CASSINSNTEAFF. The CDR3 nucleotides are TGTGCCAGTAGTATCAACAGTAACACTGAAGCTTTCTTT. Looking up the rest from reference TRBV19 and TRBJ1-1 gives the full variable domain: DGGITQSPKYLFRKEGQNVTLSCEQNLNHDAMYWYRQDPGQGLRLIYYSQIVNDFQKGDIAEGYSVSREKKESFPLTVTSAQKNPTAFYLCASSINSNTEAFFGQGTRLTVV.

The chain is built from TRBV19 and TRBJ2-3; possibly TRBD2 for D (6 bases). The CDR3 runs 16 residues. Germline V lookup: CDR1 LNHDA, CDR2 SQIVND (reference sequence). V was cut by 3 bases and J by 1 base, with 14 bases left in between. Written as DNA, the CDR3 is TGTGCCAGTAGTATGAGCGGGCTAGGGGGCACAGATACGCAGTATTTT. This translates into CASSMSGLGGTDTQYF.

The chain links TRBV2 to TRBJ2-5; 8 nucleotides line up with TRBD1. The CDR3 is 15 amino acids. Germline CDR1 SNHLY, CDR2 FYNNEI. J was trimmed by 5 bases and V by 6 bases; bases with no gene match: 11. In DNA, the CDR3 is TGTGCCAGCAGGATCACCACAGGGGGGACGGAGACCCAGTACTTC. Translating gives CASRITTGGTETQYF. The variable domain in full, completed from reference TRBV2 and TRBJ2-5, reads EPEVTQTPSHQVTQMGQEVILRCVPISNHLYFYWYRQILGQKVEFLVSFYNNEISEKSEIFDDQFSVERPDGSNFTLKIRSTKLEDSAMYFCASRITTGGTETQYFGPGTRLLVL.

This clone appeared a single time. The chain uses TRBV9 and TRBJ1-6; the D gene is possibly TRBD1 (6 bases). V dropped 3 bases and J dropped 7 bases, with 11 bases sitting between them. The CDR3 is made up of 14 amino acids. Germline V gene lookup returns CDR1 SGDLS and CDR2 YYNGEE. The CDR3 loop is CASSARDTNSPLHF. In DNA form, the CDR3 reads TGTGCCAGCAGCGCCCGGGACACCAATTCACCCCTCCACTTT.

This rearrangement joins TRBV28 to TRBJ1-2; no clear D gene. Germline V CDR1 and CDR2: MDHEN, SYDVKM. The V end was cut by 2 bases, the J end by 2 bases, with 6 bases between. CDR3 length: 13 amino acids. The CDR3 region is CASSLVRNYGYTF. CDR3 DNA: TGTGCCAGCAGTTTAGTCAGGAACTATGGCTACACCTTC.

The chain links TRBV20-1 to TRBJ2-5; 8 nucleotides align to TRBD2. V shed 3 bases and J 3 bases; nucleotides not matched to a gene: 9. The CDR3 runs 15 residues. Germline V lookup: CDR1 DFQATT, CDR2 SNEGSKA (reference sequence). The CDR3, as DNA: TGCAGTGCTAGTCTAACTAGCGGCATTAAAGAGACCCAGTACTTC. Translated: CSASLTSGIKETQYF.

There are a few counts of this clone. The chain uses TRBV20-1 and TRBJ2-1, with 9 nucleotides matching TRBD2. Germline V gives CDR1 DFQATT, CDR2 SNEGSKA (reference sequence). The CDR3 extends over 17 amino acids. Trimming cost V 3 bases and J 0 bases; bases outside gene matches: 9. Written as DNA, the CDR3 is TGCAGTGCTAGTGGGGTCTCGCGGGAGGGCTCCTACAATGAGCAGTTCTTC. It specifies CSASGVSREGSYNEQFF.

This chain uses TRBV7-3 with TRBJ2-3, with 9 bases fitting TRBD2. Germline V gives CDR1 SGHTA, CDR2 FQGTGA. There are 16 residues in the CDR3. V trimming: 4 bases; J trimming: 0 bases; junction bases outside the gene matches: 5. Here the CDR3 DNA reads TGTGCCAGCAGCTCGCTAGCGGGAAGGAGCACAGATACGCAGTATTTT. The encoded protein is CASSSLAGRSTDTQYF.

The chain couples TRBV4-3 to TRBJ2-2; 8 bases agree with TRBD1. In germline, CDR1 is LGHNA, CDR2 YSLEER. The CDR3 covers 17 residues. With 2 bases clipped from V and 2 bases from J, the junction kept 7 bases outside the gene matches. The CDR3 is CASSQRTGSFNTGELFF. The CDR3 DNA reads as TGCGCCAGCAGCCAAAGGACAGGGAGTTTCAACACCGGGGAGCTGTTTTTT.

V and J are TRBV9 and TRBJ2-7; 12 bases are shared with TRBD1. Germline CDR1 reads SGDLS; CDR2 reads YYNGEE. The junction had 4 bases not matched to a gene; V was cut back by 2 bases and J by 1 base. The CDR3 length is 16 residues. CDR3 DNA sequence: TGTGCCAGCAGCGTGGGACAGGGGGCGCGGTCCTACGAGCAGTACTTC. It translates to CASSVGQGARSYEQYF.